This T cell receptor (beta chain) appears in the sequencing data of a study of T cell responses to AZD1222 COVID-19 vaccine. Sequencing was performed with immunoSEQ multiplex PCR; in TCRdb, only in-frame clones are kept and a portion is missing. The sample includes fewer than 90,000 clones, just over 90% of them seen just once. Losses at the gene ends were 3 bases for V and 4 bases for J; bases not matched to a gene: 5. The CDR3 runs 16 residues. The V gene's germline CDR1 is MGHRA and CDR2 YSYEKL. Study findings and constraints: The breadth and depth of Spike-specific TCRs increased once two AZD1222 doses had been given. White British ancestry dominated among donors, who included more females, and clonal diversity was possibly underestimated. Nearly half of spike-specific TCRs reportedly target unmutated variant regions. At study baseline, merely five or six AZD1222 recipients were seropositive.

This clone was found once. The antigen is not known. The TCR was taken from an adult who received the AZD1222 COVID-19 vaccine. Source: peripheral blood, taken 28 days after the second AZD1222 dose. The gene calls are TRBV4-1 and TRBJ2-3, with 12 nucleotides matching TRBD2. The CDR3 reads CASSHATSGSADTQYF. CDR3 sequence (DNA): TGCGCCAGCAGCCACGCGACTAGCGGGAGCGCAGATACGCAGTATTTT.